Listed below are T cell receptor beta chains from one sample, sequenced in a study of cytomegalovirus exposure and HLA in healthy donors. The method was immunoSEQ multiplex PCR; TCRdb's version includes in-frame clones alone and lacks a portion of them. The sample has more than 150,000 clones, about 79% seen once. Specimen: PBMCs. All receptors come from a girl aged 2 to 10 in good health and CMV-seropositive. CDR3s leave out the opening cysteine and the closing phenylalanine or tryptophan.

TRBJ1-2 | TRBV5-1 | ASSEAREPYGYT
TRBJ1-2 | TRBV2 | ASSEVGKVDYGYT
TRBJ1-1 | TRBV11-3 | ASSLQGHTEAF
TRBJ1-1 | TRBV6-1 | ASTPAATGTEAF
TRBJ2-2 | TRBV9 | ASSVARGQSAGELF
TRBJ1-2 | TRBV30 | ALMEGPGYT
TRBJ2-2 | TRBV10-3 | AISERRDPTGELF
TRBJ2-6 | TRBV28 | ASSPIGSGANVLT
TRBJ2-2 | TRBV2 | ASIGSGGAVTGELF
TRBJ2-7 | TRBV18 | ASSPRPGQGAYEQY
TRBJ1-2 | TRBV6-5 | ASSYRDRGDYGYT
TRBJ2-7 | TRBV29-1 | SVLGRNEQY
TRBJ2-1 | TRBV6-1 | ASAGGRLAGLEQF
TRBJ2-3 | TRBV25-1 | ASSEYTRSTDTQY
TRBJ2-5 | TRBV10-1 | ASSEGVLAGGETQY
TRBJ2-5 | TRBV2 | ASSEFGAGVRETQY
TRBJ2-1 | TRBV5-1 | ASSYLGAGAGNEQF
TRBJ2-7 | TRBV19 | ASRPKGASYEQY
TRBJ1-2 | TRBV9 | ASSVDLDTGVGNYGYT
TRBJ2-7 | TRBV5-4 | ASSFEDSPYEQY
TRBJ1-1 | TRBV18 | ASSPQGLNTEAF
TRBJ1-3 | TRBV9 | ASSVDSYSGNTIY
TRBJ2-7 | TRBV6-6 | ASSYFSGGVREQY
TRBJ2-7 | TRBV6-5 | ASSTTSGANYEQY
TRBJ2-3 | TRBV18 | ASSPGDRVTDTQY
TRBJ2-7 | TRBV15 | ATSRLPRGNYEQY
TRBJ2-7 | TRBV5-4 | ASSLEISQSYEQY
TRBJ2-5 | TRBV5-1 | ASSLGGVQETQY
TRBJ2-1 | TRBV30 | AFHSTSGYDEQF
TRBJ2-3 | TRBV6-5 | ASRSTGHDTDTQY
TRBJ1-4 | TRBV11-2 | ASRSGQANEKLF
TRBJ2-1 | TRBV19 | ASTTGSGEQF
TRBJ1-1 | TRBV27 | ASSPTGANTEAF
TRBJ1-4 | TRBV2 | ASDDRGNEKLF
TRBJ2-7 | TRBV9 | ASSPGGSRASYEQY
TRBJ2-5 | TRBV7-2 | ASSFLIAQETQY
TRBJ2-7 | TRBV5-6 | ASTEGARYEQY
TRBJ1-1 | TRBV10-3 | ASSKTGNFAEAF
TRBJ2-7 | TRBV18 | ASSRELEDEQY
TRBJ2-5 | TRBV7-2 | ASSSSYLAAETQY
TRBJ1-5 | TRBV4-1 | ASRRTGLGQPQH
TRBJ2-3 | TRBV7-9 | ASSLAGLTDTQY
TRBJ1-6 | TRBV12-5 | ASGSGGGYNSPLH
. | TRBV28 | ASKETGKYEQY
TRBJ2-1 | TRBV11-3 | ASSSRTLGQNEQF